The 21 T cell receptor beta chains below were found in one sample sequenced in a study of blood T cells in healthy people across ages (dated by TCRdb to 2014 to 2015). The library was produced with 5' RACE. TCRdb lists the instrument as Illumina HiSeq 2500. A second PCR of about 7 to 12 cycles was performed with a sample-barcoded 5' primer and a J-beta primer mix. Using fastp at Q25 and MiXCR, TCRdb reprocessed the public reads and kept productive beta chains. Merged by CDR3 protein, the rows form single entries marked with the most common genes and DNA. Within this sample are approximately 690,000 distinct CDR3 sequences, with roughly 53% of them counted one time only. 30% to 45% of the sample rests with the top ten. The sequencing input was blood. The receptors shown here come from a man aged 55 to 70 in good health.

A few counts support this clonotype. The chain links TRBV5-6 to TRBJ2-1; the D gene is possibly TRBD2 (6 bases). The V gene's germline CDR1 is SGHDT and CDR2 YYEEEE. V lost 0 bases and J 5 bases, leaving 18 bases between the germline ends. CDR3 length equals 17 residues. The CDR3 sequence: CASSLEPPLRGNNEQFF. DNA for the CDR3: TGTGCCAGCAGCTTGGAGCCCCCCCTACGGGGGAACAATGAGCAGTTCTTC. The variable domain in full, with the rest retrieved from reference TRBV5-6 and TRBJ2-1, is DAGVTQSPTHLIKTRGQQVTLRCSPKSGHDTVSWYQQALGQGPQFIFQYYEEEERQRGNFPDRFSGHQFPNYSSELNVNALLLGDSALYLCASSLEPPLRGNNEQFFGPGTRLTVL.

The rearrangement links TRBV3-1 to TRBJ1-2, with 8 positions matching TRBD1. Trimming at V came to 8 bases and at J to 6 bases, leaving 5 bases not matched to a gene. Per the germline V gene, CDR1 is LGHDT and CDR2 is YNNKEL (reference sequence). This CDR3 is 12 amino acids long. The CDR3, as DNA: TGTGCCAGCGGAACAGGGGGTAATGGCTACACCTTC. This encodes CASGTGGNGYTF.

In DNA form, the CDR3 reads TGTGCCAGCAGCCAAGAATCCCGGGGGTTTGACATTCAGTACTTC. Protein product: CASSQESRGFDIQYF. This chain joins TRBV3-1 and TRBJ2-4, with a tentative D call TRBD2 (6 bases). Germline V lookup: CDR1 LGHDT, CDR2 YNNKEL (reference sequence). The CDR3 has 15 residues. The germline V and J ends were trimmed by 0 bases and 8 bases, with 14 bases remaining between them.

This clonotype was counted only a few times. V gene TRBV5-1 combines with J gene TRBJ2-7; TRBD1 agrees at 9 bases. Germline V gene lookup returns CDR1 SGHRS and CDR2 YFSETQ. The V and J ends lost 2 bases and 3 bases, in that order; junction bases with no gene match: 9. This CDR3 region has 16 residues. In DNA, the CDR3 is TGCGCCAGCAGCTTCTTTAACAGGGGGCCGAACTACGAGCAGTACTTC. This encodes CASSFFNRGPNYEQYF.

CDR3 in DNA: TGTGCCAGCAGCTTAGGGGGGGCGGACAATTCACCCCTCCACTTT. Its translation: CASSLGGADNSPLHF. The chain recombines TRBV7-9 with TRBJ1-6; tentative D call: TRBD1 (6 bases). The germline V gene has CDR1 SEHNR and CDR2 FQNEAQ (reference sequence). The CDR3 covers 15 residues. The V end lost 1 base, the J end lost 7 bases, and 11 bases lay between the germline ends.

The chain combines TRBV6-1 with TRBJ2-5, with 10 nucleotides matching TRBD2. CDR3 length: 15 amino acids. Germline V gene sequence: CDR1 MNHNS, CDR2 SASEGT. V lost 4 bases, J lost 4 bases, and 6 bases stayed unmatched. CDR3 sequence: CASSGLGLALETQYF. CDR3 nucleotide sequence: TGTGCCAGCAGTGGGCTGGGACTAGCGTTAGAGACCCAGTACTTC.

This clonotype was observed a few times. This rearrangement joins TRBV5-1 to TRBJ1-2, with no clear D. In germline, CDR1 is SGHRS, CDR2 YFSETQ. Trimming pared 4 bases from V and 7 bases from J, leaving 14 bases between. The CDR3 totals 13 residues. CDR3 sequence (DNA): TGCGCCAGCAGCGTGGAGGCACCGGGTGGCTACACCTTC. The encoded protein is CASSVEAPGGYTF.

The chain employs TRBV5-1 and TRBJ2-6; D ambiguous. CDR1 and CDR2 from the germline V gene are SGHRS and YFSETQ. This CDR3 contains 13 residues. V lost 1 base, J lost 11 bases, and 10 bases lay in between. As DNA, the CDR3 is TGCGCCAGCAGCTTGACAGTGAAAGACGTCCTGACTTTC. Translating gives CASSLTVKDVLTF. Together with reference TRBV5-1 and TRBJ2-6, the CDR3 gives the full variable domain: KAGVTQTPRYLIKTRGQQVTLSCSPISGHRSVSWYQQTPGQGLQFLFEYFSETQRNKGNFPGRFSGRQFSNSRSEMNVSTLELGDSALYLCASSLTVKDVLTFGAGSRLTVL.

J is TRBJ2-3 and V is TRBV9; 13 nucleotides align to TRBD2. V shed 1 base, J shed 4 bases, and the junction held 6 bases outside the gene matches. Looked up from germline, CDR1 is SGDLS and CDR2 is YYNGEE. The length of the CDR3 is 17 residues. CDR3 residues: CASSVPTSGGAPDTQYF. The DNA for the CDR3 is TGTGCCAGCAGCGTACCCACTAGCGGGGGGGCTCCAGATACGCAGTATTTT.

J is TRBJ2-3 and V is TRBV5-1; 7 bases are a match to TRBD2. Losses at the gene ends were 1 base for V and 0 bases for J; bases not matched to a gene: 2. This CDR3 spans 15 amino acids. Germline assignment: CDR1 SGHRS and CDR2 YFSETQ. The CDR3 protein is CASSLPSGSTDTQYF. The DNA of the CDR3 is TGCGCCAGCAGCTTGCCTAGCGGAAGCACAGATACGCAGTATTTT. Full variable domain (remainder filled in from reference TRBV5-1 and TRBJ2-3): KAGVTQTPRYLIKTRGQQVTLSCSPISGHRSVSWYQQTPGQGLQFLFEYFSETQRNKGNFPGRFSGRQFSNSRSEMNVSTLELGDSALYLCASSLPSGSTDTQYFGPGTRLTVL.

Here the CDR3 reads CASSLARVSDEKLFF. CDR3 in DNA: TGTGCCAGCAGCTTAGCTAGGGTGTCTGACGAAAAACTGTTTTTT. V usage is TRBV7-2 and J usage is TRBJ1-4; D not certain. Germline V gene lookup returns CDR1 SGHTA and CDR2 FQGNSA. V was shortened by 0 bases and J by 8 bases, with 13 bases between the two germline ends. The CDR3 is 15 residues long.

The chain combines TRBV6-1 with TRBJ1-5; possibly TRBD1 for D (5 bases). The CDR3 length is 14 residues. V was clipped by 3 bases and J by 7 bases, with 13 bases between them. In germline, CDR1 is MNHNS, CDR2 SASEGT. CDR3 sequence reads: CASSDGGVRQPQHF. CDR3 in DNA: TGTGCCAGCAGTGATGGGGGGGTGCGGCAGCCCCAGCATTTT.

This sequence joins TRBV7-2 and TRBJ1-1; TRBD1 matches at 8 bases. Germline-derived CDR1 and CDR2 are SGHTA and FQGNSA. J gave up 6 bases and V 5 bases, and 11 bases lay outside the gene matches. The CDR3 totals 15 residues. This chain's CDR3 is CASSGQGRGRAEAFF. The CDR3 coding sequence is TGTGCCAGCAGCGGACAGGGTCGAGGAAGGGCTGAAGCTTTCTTT.

The rearrangement uses TRBV7-2 and TRBJ2-1; D is ambiguous. The CDR3 is made up of 13 amino acids. Trimming removed 7 bases from V and 0 bases from J, with 7 bases in between. Germline assignment: CDR1 SGHTA and CDR2 FQGNSA. CDR3 sequence: CASIRSSYNEQFF. The CDR3 nucleotides read TGTGCCAGCATCCGGTCCTCCTACAATGAGCAGTTCTTC.

CDR3 sequence (DNA): TGTGCCACTACGGGACAGGCAGTCCACGAGCAGTACTTC. It translates to CATTGQAVHEQYF. The chain uses TRBV6-6 and TRBJ2-7, with TRBD1 matching 8 bases. The V gene's germline CDR1 is MNHNY and CDR2 SVGAGI (reference sequence). The CDR3 length is 13 residues. After removal of 10 bases from V and 5 bases from J, the junction contained 10 bases not matched to a gene.

The rearrangement joins TRBV3-1 to TRBJ1-1, with D perhaps matching TRBD1 (6 bases). The CDR3 loop spans 17 amino acids. The V end lost 0 bases, the J end lost 2 bases, and 16 bases lay between the germline ends. Germline V CDR1 and CDR2: LGHDT, YNNKEL (reference sequence). The CDR3 loop reads CASSQETVRGANTEAFF. DNA for the CDR3: TGTGCCAGCAGCCAAGAAACGGTAAGGGGGGCTAACACTGAAGCTTTCTTT. Together with reference TRBV3-1 and TRBJ1-1, the CDR3 gives the full variable domain: DTAVSQTPKYLVTQMGNDKSIKCEQNLGHDTMYWYKQDSKKFLKIMFSYNNKELIINETVPNRFSPKSPDKAHLNLHINSLELGDSAVYFCASSQETVRGANTEAFFGQGTRLTVV.

The V gene is TRBV11-2, the J gene TRBJ2-7; 7 bases agree with TRBD1. Near its end, the DNA agrees better with TRBJ2-5, so the J call may be wrong. Germline values: CDR1 SGHAT, CDR2 FQNNGV. This CDR3 spans 13 amino acids. This CDR3 is CASSQHRGETQYF. The CDR3 coding sequence is TGTGCCAGCAGCCAACACAGGGGTGAGACCCAGTACTTC.

The gene calls are TRBV5-5 and TRBJ2-7; D not certain. The germline V gene encodes CDR1 SGHKS and CDR2 YYEKEE (reference sequence). The CDR3 is 14 amino acids. Trimming left V 1 base short and J 5 bases short, with 13 bases between. CDR3 protein: CASSLMLVGDEQYF. The CDR3 coding sequence is TGTGCCAGCAGCTTGATGTTGGTCGGCGACGAGCAGTACTTC.

The sample holds many counts of this clonotype. The chain is built from TRBV29-1 and TRBJ2-7, with D hard to call. V was shortened by 6 bases and J by 0 bases, with 9 bases between the two germline ends. In germline, CDR1 is SQVTM, CDR2 ANQGSEA. This CDR3 region has 12 residues. This CDR3 is CSVRLPSYEQYF. In nucleotides, the CDR3 is TGCAGCGTCCGGCTCCCCTCCTACGAGCAGTACTTC.

The chain employs TRBV3-1 and TRBJ2-4; D possibly uses TRBD1 or TRBD2 (6 bases each). The ends were cut back, 6 bases at V and 13 bases at J, with 25 bases in the middle. The CDR3 has 15 amino acids. Germline V lookup: CDR1 LGHDT, CDR2 YNNKEL (reference sequence). The CDR3 is CASRPTGGTSYGQYF. The CDR3 DNA sequence: TGTGCCAGCAGACCAACCGGGGGCACCTCCTACGGGCAGTACTTC. Variable domain in full (rest from reference TRBV3-1 and TRBJ2-4): DTAVSQTPKYLVTQMGNDKSIKCEQNLGHDTMYWYKQDSKKFLKIMFSYNNKELIINETVPNRFSPKSPDKAHLNLHINSLELGDSAVYFCASRPTGGTSYGQYFGAGTRLSVL.

This chain joins TRBV27 and TRBJ1-2; no clear D. V gave up 5 bases and J gave up 5 bases, with 9 bases separating them. The CDR3 has 12 amino acids. Germline V lookup: CDR1 MNHEY, CDR2 SMNVEV (reference sequence). The CDR3 protein is CASSQSGYGYTF. CDR3 coding DNA: TGTGCCAGCAGTCAGTCGGGGTATGGCTACACCTTC.